These T cell receptor beta chains were read from a single sample in a study of T cell responses to AZD1222 COVID-19 vaccine. Assay used: immunoSEQ multiplex PCR; TCRdb lists only in-frame clones, some missing. The table records more than 85,000 clones, roughly 90% of them present only once. Sample: peripheral blood, taken 28 days after the second AZD1222 dose. These receptor sequences come from an adult who received the AZD1222 COVID-19 vaccine. Both conserved end residues are part of each CDR3. D genes are given only for firm matches.

J gene: TRBJ2-1
V gene: TRBV6-5
CDR3 length: 14
D gene: TRBD2
CDR3 protein: CASSWGGSGGEQFF

J gene: TRBJ2-4
V gene: TRBV21-1
CDR3 length: 17
D gene: .
CDR3 protein: CASSKCTESLAKNIQYF

J gene: TRBJ1-2
V gene: TRBV4-3
CDR3 length: 14
D gene: TRBD1
CDR3 protein: CASSHRQGYYGYTF

J gene: TRBJ2-7
V gene: TRBV10-3
CDR3 length: 14
D gene: .
CDR3 protein: CAISKDGDGAEQYF

J gene: TRBJ1-6
V gene: TRBV6-5
CDR3 length: 14
D gene: TRBD1
CDR3 protein: CASSYRGQGSPLHF

J gene: TRBJ2-7
V gene: TRBV4-1
CDR3 length: 15
D gene: .
CDR3 protein: CASSQDVGEAYEQYF

J gene: TRBJ2-5
V gene: TRBV3-1/TRBV3-2
CDR3 length: 12
D gene: .
CDR3 protein: CASSQLQETQYF

J gene: TRBJ2-5
V gene: TRBV6-2/TRBV6-3
CDR3 length: 15
D gene: .
CDR3 protein: CASSRGLGTRETQYF

J gene: TRBJ2-2
V gene: TRBV9
CDR3 length: 16
D gene: TRBD2
CDR3 protein: CASSVDPGGSAGELFF

J gene: TRBJ1-2
V gene: TRBV5-1
CDR3 length: 13
D gene: .
CDR3 protein: CASRSGTLYGYTF

J gene: TRBJ2-1
V gene: TRBV6-4
CDR3 length: 15
D gene: TRBD2
CDR3 protein: CASSPLAGEYNEQFF

J gene: TRBJ2-3
V gene: TRBV9
CDR3 length: 16
D gene: TRBD2
CDR3 protein: CASSLGLAGISDTQYF

J gene: TRBJ2-7
V gene: TRBV3-1/TRBV3-2
CDR3 length: 17
D gene: TRBD2
CDR3 protein: CASSDPGLAGGFYEQYF

J gene: TRBJ1-5
V gene: TRBV4-1
CDR3 length: 16
D gene: TRBD1
CDR3 protein: CASSPGDRGPHQPQHF

J gene: TRBJ1-2
V gene: TRBV15
CDR3 length: 15
D gene: .
CDR3 protein: CATSRDPSGDYGYTF

J gene: TRBJ2-5
V gene: TRBV12-3/TRBV12-4
CDR3 length: 11
D gene: .
CDR3 protein: CASSLRETQYF

J gene: TRBJ2-2
V gene: TRBV5-1
CDR3 length: 13
D gene: .
CDR3 protein: CASSRTNGGELFF

J gene: TRBJ2-2
V gene: TRBV6-1
CDR3 length: 15
D gene: TRBD2
CDR3 protein: CASSEFSGGTGELFF

J gene: TRBJ1-6
V gene: TRBV10-3
CDR3 length: 15
D gene: .
CDR3 protein: CAISESEGLGSPLHF

J gene: TRBJ2-5
V gene: TRBV2
CDR3 length: 13
D gene: .
CDR3 protein: CASLPEGLETQYF

J gene: TRBJ2-1
V gene: TRBV18
CDR3 length: 13
D gene: TRBD1
CDR3 protein: CASSPRGGGEQFF

J gene: TRBJ2-3
V gene: TRBV6-1
CDR3 length: 14
D gene: .
CDR3 protein: CASSESWTTDTQYF

J gene: TRBJ1-5
V gene: TRBV6-6
CDR3 length: 15
D gene: .
CDR3 protein: CASSYSVEGGQPQHF

J gene: TRBJ1-5
V gene: TRBV7-2
CDR3 length: 13
D gene: .
CDR3 protein: CASSSGVIQPQHF

J gene: TRBJ1-2
V gene: TRBV12-3/TRBV12-4
CDR3 length: 13
D gene: .
CDR3 protein: CASSLTLTYGYTF

J gene: TRBJ2-7
V gene: TRBV7-9
CDR3 length: 15
D gene: .
CDR3 protein: CASSLDSIPGHEQYF

J gene: TRBJ1-5
V gene: TRBV6-5
CDR3 length: 14
D gene: .
CDR3 protein: CASSSSRVSQPQHF

J gene: TRBJ1-5
V gene: TRBV6-4
CDR3 length: 17
D gene: .
CDR3 protein: CASSDSGHFEGNQPQHF

J gene: TRBJ1-1
V gene: TRBV7-6
CDR3 length: 15
D gene: TRBD1
CDR3 protein: CASSLETTGGGEAFF

J gene: TRBJ1-5
V gene: TRBV7-7
CDR3 length: 13
D gene: .
CDR3 protein: CASSPGRDQPQHF

J gene: TRBJ1-2
V gene: TRBV7-2
CDR3 length: 15
D gene: TRBD1
CDR3 protein: CASSALGQGYYGYTF

J gene: TRBJ2-1
V gene: TRBV29-1
CDR3 length: 18
D gene: TRBD2
CDR3 protein: CSVDGGEGLGSSYNEQFF

J gene: TRBJ1-5
V gene: TRBV28
CDR3 length: 15
D gene: .
CDR3 protein: CASAGTHPTQQPQHF

J gene: TRBJ2-2
V gene: TRBV7-7
CDR3 length: 15
D gene: TRBD2
CDR3 protein: CASSLGSGYTGELFF

J gene: TRBJ2-3
V gene: TRBV7-2
CDR3 length: 12
D gene: .
CDR3 protein: CASSRRGDTQYF

J gene: TRBJ2-1
V gene: TRBV7-2
CDR3 length: 14
D gene: .
CDR3 protein: CASTEGPQRNEQFF

J gene: TRBJ1-5
V gene: TRBV28
CDR3 length: 15
D gene: .
CDR3 protein: CASSVTRQDNQPQHF

J gene: TRBJ2-1
V gene: TRBV7-9
CDR3 length: 10
D gene: .
CDR3 protein: CASMGVEQFF

J gene: TRBJ2-3
V gene: TRBV9
CDR3 length: 16
D gene: .
CDR3 protein: CASSGYGGRGLDTQYF

J gene: TRBJ2-7
V gene: TRBV11-3
CDR3 length: 15
D gene: TRBD1
CDR3 protein: CASSLSSGGYYEQYF

J gene: TRBJ1-2
V gene: TRBV7-9
CDR3 length: 14
D gene: .
CDR3 protein: CASSPRGAPDGYTF

J gene: TRBJ2-1
V gene: TRBV28
CDR3 length: 14
D gene: TRBD1
CDR3 protein: CASSRDRGIDEQFF

J gene: TRBJ1-6
V gene: TRBV4-3
CDR3 length: 17
D gene: TRBD1
CDR3 protein: CASSPKGASSYNSPLHF

J gene: TRBJ2-7
V gene: TRBV10-2
CDR3 length: 12
D gene: TRBD2
CDR3 protein: CASSESGRGQYF

J gene: TRBJ2-3
V gene: TRBV7-3
CDR3 length: 12
D gene: .
CDR3 protein: CASSLNLDTQYF

J gene: TRBJ1-6
V gene: TRBV5-1
CDR3 length: 15
D gene: .
CDR3 protein: CASTLGAIYNSPLHF

J gene: TRBJ1-4
V gene: TRBV9
CDR3 length: 15
D gene: .
CDR3 protein: CASSIRTAKGEKLFF

J gene: TRBJ1-1
V gene: TRBV6-6
CDR3 length: 12
D gene: .
CDR3 protein: CASGLTNTEAFF

J gene: TRBJ1-2
V gene: TRBV12-3/TRBV12-4
CDR3 length: 13
D gene: .
CDR3 protein: CASRLTPNYGYTF

J gene: TRBJ2-1
V gene: TRBV5-8
CDR3 length: 14
D gene: TRBD2
CDR3 protein: CASSGGGGYNEQFF

J gene: TRBJ1-2
V gene: TRBV7-2
CDR3 length: 14
D gene: .
CDR3 protein: CASSLEAANYGYTF

J gene: TRBJ2-3
V gene: TRBV7-2
CDR3 length: 15
D gene: TRBD2
CDR3 protein: CASSLGLAGGATQYF

J gene: TRBJ1-4
V gene: TRBV19
CDR3 length: 15
D gene: .
CDR3 protein: CASREGAAANEKLFF

J gene: TRBJ2-5
V gene: TRBV12-3/TRBV12-4
CDR3 length: 11
D gene: .
CDR3 protein: CASSYIETQYF